This T cell receptor (beta chain) was identified in a study of siplizumab effects on memory and regulatory T cells. TCR templates numbering approximately 9.3 x 10^4 were assayed per sample. Measured with immunoSEQ multiplex PCR; TCRdb has only the in-frame clones, and not every one. The sample lists around 100,000 clones, over 85% occurring once. Study outcomes and limitations: Siplizumab produced a significant drop in alloreactive sequences attributable to unstimulated CD4+ memory cells. The apparent diversity of naive T cells exceeded that of memory cells, and naive T cells seemed to make a major contribution to the alloresponse. There were only a minor fraction of alloreactive clones that mapped to unstimulated subsets.

Notes on this clone: No antigen is known for it.

Specimen: Tregs sorted from blood. The TCR originated in a human donor in good health.

CDR3 in amino acids: CASSLFRDGYTF. The CDR3 DNA sequence: TGTGCCAGCAGCTTGTTTCGTGATGGCTACACCTTC. The chain employs TRBV5-6 and TRBJ1-2; D not resolved. The CDR3 is 12 amino acids. Germline assignment: CDR1 SGHDT and CDR2 YYEEEE. V dropped 1 base and J dropped 6 bases, with 7 bases sitting between them. Full variable domain (outside the CDR3, taken from reference TRBV5-6 and TRBJ1-2): DAGVTQSPTHLIKTRGQQVTLRCSPKSGHDTVSWYQQALGQGPQFIFQYYEEEERQRGNFPDRFSGHQFPNYSSELNVNALLLGDSALYLCASSLFRDGYTFGSGTRLTVV.